The 14 T cell receptor beta chains in this list originate from one sample, sequenced in a study of OX40 agonist ivuxolimab in advanced cancers. Here immunoSEQ multiplex PCR was the method, and the copy in TCRdb shows in-frame clones only, minus some. The table shows 3,600 or so clones, with over 70% occurring only once. This specimen consisted of CD4+ or CD8+ T cells sorted from blood, obtained in a trial of the OX40 agonist ivuxolimab. These receptors all stem from an adult with an advanced solid tumor such as melanoma, head and neck, liver or kidney cancer.

The V and J genes are TRBV5-4 and TRBJ2-7; TRBD1 matches 8 bases. The CDR3 spans 14 residues. V lost 3 bases to trimming and J lost 4 bases; unmatched junction nucleotides: 6. Germline loops: CDR1 SGHNT, CDR2 YYREEE (reference sequence). CDR3 bases: TGTGCCAGCAGCTCCAAGGGGGACAGGTACGAGCAGTACTTC. This codes for CASSSKGDRYEQYF.

The chain recombines TRBV10-3 with TRBJ1-2; 8 bases align to TRBD1. Germline CDR1 ENHRY, CDR2 SYGVKD. Trimming cost V 0 bases and J 6 bases; bases outside gene matches: 3. This CDR3 region has 14 residues. The CDR3 DNA sequence: TGTGCCATCAGTGAGTCAGTGGACAGGGATGGCTACACCTTC. Translating it yields CAISESVDRDGYTF.

The chain carries TRBV12-1 and TRBJ1-2. TRBV12-1 is a recognized pseudogene. The CDR3 covers 16 residues. The CDR3 sequence is CASSLPGAPVVDGYTF. CDR3 in DNA: TGTGCCAGCAGCCTGCCCGGGGCCCCCGTGGTGGATGGCTACACCTTC.

This clone was observed a few times. The J gene is TRBJ1-1, the V gene TRBV9, with TRBD1 as a possible D gene (6 bases). V lost 0 bases and J lost 3, with 9 bases in between. The CDR3 has 14 amino acids. Germline CDR1 and CDR2: SGDLS and YYNGEE. The CDR3 spells CASSVAYRDTEAFF. The CDR3 region has the DNA TGTGCCAGCAGCGTAGCCTACAGGGACACTGAAGCTTTCTTT.

The rearrangement joins TRBV11-3 to TRBJ2-1, with TRBD1 matching over 7 bases. The trim removed 1 base at V and 3 bases at J, leaving 6 bases unmatched. This CDR3 spans 16 amino acids. CDR1 is SGHNT, CDR2 YENEEA, per germline. The CDR3 coding sequence is TGTGCCAGCAGCTTAGGAAGAGGGACAGTCTACAATGAGCAGTTCTTC. Translated, it gives CASSLGRGTVYNEQFF.

This chain uses TRBV7-6 with TRBJ2-1; 12 bases line up with TRBD2. The CDR3 length is 16 residues. Germline CDR1 reads SGHVS; CDR2 reads FNYEAQ. Trimming removed 2 bases from V and 6 bases from J; junction bases left unmatched: 5. CDR3 sequence (DNA): TGTGCCAGCAGCTTACTAGCGGGGGGGCAGCGCAATGAGCAGTTCTTC. Translation gives CASSLLAGGQRNEQFF.

The CDR3 here is CASSSGQNLYEQYF. CDR3 DNA sequence: TGTGCCAGCAGCTCGGGACAGAACCTCTACGAGCAGTACTTC. The chain carries TRBV4-2 and TRBJ2-7; 7 nucleotides agree with TRBD1. V shed 5 bases and J 3 bases; nucleotides not matched to a gene: 7. CDR3 length: 14 amino acids. Germline CDR1 and CDR2: LGHNA and YNFKEQ.

This clone was seen a handful of times. The rearrangement links TRBV12-5 to TRBJ1-5; D unclear. This CDR3 is 12 amino acids long. V lost 6 bases and J 7 bases, leaving 10 bases between the germline ends. Germline lookup yields CDR1 LGHNT and CDR2 FRNRAP. The DNA of the CDR3 is TGTGCTAGTGGGTGGGGTATCCAGCCCCAGCATTTT. The encoded protein is CASGWGIQPQHF.

This chain connects TRBV7-2 to TRBJ1-2, with D tentatively TRBD1 (5 bases). V was pared by 2 bases and J by 1 base, with 14 bases between. This CDR3 has 16 residues. Germline V gives CDR1 SGHTA, CDR2 FQGNSA. The CDR3 DNA follows: TGTGCCAGCAGCTTATCCCAGGGTTCCCTTAACTATGGCTACACCTTC. This encodes CASSLSQGSLNYGYTF. Full variable domain (rest looked up from reference TRBV7-2 and TRBJ1-2): GAGVSQSPSNKVTEKGKDVELRCDPISGHTALYWYRQSLGQGLEFLIYFQGNSAPDKSGLPSDRFSAERTGGSVSTLTIQRTQQEDSAVYLCASSLSQGSLNYGYTFGSGTRLTVV.

This chain links TRBV7-2 with TRBJ2-7; possible D gene TRBD1, 5 bases. Germline values: CDR1 SGHTA, CDR2 FQGNSA. V lost 1 base and J lost 0, with 13 bases in between. The CDR3 has 16 residues. The CDR3 nucleotides are TGTGCCAGCAGCTTAGTTTTCGGACAAGGCTCCTACGAGCAGTACTTC. This gives the protein CASSLVFGQGSYEQYF.

This sequence joins TRBV5-1 and TRBJ2-3; 7 bases align to TRBD1. Trimming at V came to 0 bases and at J to 0 bases, leaving 1 base not matched to a gene. The CDR3 runs to 15 residues. Germline assignment: CDR1 SGHRS and CDR2 YFSETQ. The CDR3, as DNA: TGCGCCAGCAGCTTGGAGGGGGCCAGCACAGATACGCAGTATTTT. Protein sequence: CASSLEGASTDTQYF. The whole variable domain, filled in from reference TRBV5-1 and TRBJ2-3, reads KAGVTQTPRYLIKTRGQQVTLSCSPISGHRSVSWYQQTPGQGLQFLFEYFSETQRNKGNFPGRFSGRQFSNSRSEMNVSTLELGDSALYLCASSLEGASTDTQYFGPGTRLTVL.

The chain couples TRBV25-1 to TRBJ1-1, with 8 bases lining up with TRBD1. CDR3 length equals 12 residues. Germline V gene lookup returns CDR1 MGHDK and CDR2 SYGVNS. V was pared by 7 bases and J by 6 bases, with 4 bases of the junction left unmatched. CDR3 sequence (DNA): TGTGCCAGCACGGACAGGGTTGCTGAAGCTTTCTTT. Amino acid sequence: CASTDRVAEAFF.

The chain is built from TRBV7-9 and TRBJ2-7; 10 bases agree with TRBD1. Germline-derived CDR1 and CDR2 are SEHNR and FQNEAQ (reference sequence). V lost 3 bases and J lost 1; bases outside the gene matches: 3. This CDR3 contains 15 residues. The CDR3: CASSFSGQGSYEQYF. The CDR3 nucleotides read TGTGCCAGCAGCTTTTCGGGACAGGGGTCCTACGAGCAGTACTTC.

The rearrangement joins TRBV2 to TRBJ1-5; D gene uncertain. Per germline, CDR1 SNHLY and CDR2 FYNNEI. The CDR3 has 15 residues. V lost 4 bases and J lost 4, with 14 bases in between. The DNA of the CDR3 is TGTGCCAGCAGTGGGTACAGTCTGGGAAATCAGCCCCAGCATTTT. It translates to CASSGYSLGNQPQHF. Full variable domain (remainder filled in from reference TRBV2 and TRBJ1-5): EPEVTQTPSHQVTQMGQEVILRCVPISNHLYFYWYRQILGQKVEFLVSFYNNEISEKSEIFDDQFSVERPDGSNFTLKIRSTKLEDSAMYFCASSGYSLGNQPQHFGDGTRLSIL.